Listed here is a single T cell receptor beta chain. This clone was found a few times. With a far larger clone one base away, a read error is the likely cause. These data belong to a study of blood T cell repertoires in acute mononucleosis (TCRdb year 2020). Concerning the study at large: Acute-phase samples, representing the primary response, were taken within 2 weeks of symptom onset. In acute infection, YVL-BR-specific cells made up a mean of roughly 2.1% of blood CD8 T cells and GLC-BM-specific cells made up a mean of roughly 0.99%. The mean blood EBV load was approximately 3.8 log10 genome copies per million B cells in acute infection and under 3 at convalescence. Findings and caveats that apply to the study as a whole: Because only a fraction of each donor's blood was analyzed, sampling error might partly explain the low overlap between acute and convalescent clonotypes. With just a few donors in the cohort, the group averages were based on very few individuals. Just approximately 9.3% of the unique acute clonotypes remained in convalescence, but these persisting clonotypes accounted for most of the response, and new, diverse de novo clonotypes seemingly replaced the other acute clonotypes.

Explained via the paper, the time point label denotes: acute infectious mononucleosis, at clinical presentation within 2 weeks of symptom onset (visit 1). CD8 T cell responses to two immunodominant EBV epitopes, BRLF1 109 (YVL-BR) and BMLF1 280 (GLC-BM), were tracked in the study over primary infection. Primary EBV infection was taken to be indicated by a positive serum heterophile antibody test and EBV viral capsid antigen-specific IgM. As a first step, magnetic positive selection (MACS) was used to enrich total CD8 T cells from the PBMCs. A FACSAria III was used to sort live CD3+ CD8+ tetramer+ cells to over 90% purity. A PE-conjugated tetramer loaded with the BMLF1 280-288 peptide was used for cell sorting. At both acute infection and convalescence, EBV epitope-specific CD8 T cells were tetramer-sorted, and the TCR repertoires of those cells were deep-sequenced directly ex vivo. The donors were a few individuals between roughly 18 and 30 years old who had clinical acute infectious mononucleosis along with laboratory evidence of primary EBV infection. Heparinized peripheral blood was drawn at clinical presentation with mononucleosis symptoms and again about 6 months later. PBMCs were isolated by Ficoll-Paque density gradient centrifugation.

For TCR profiling, total RNA from no fewer than 9,000 sorted tetramer+ CD8 T cells was reverse transcribed into cDNA. PCR amplification of CDR3 regions used primers annealing to V and J regions and added unique molecular identifiers so that templates could be tracked. The immunoSEQ platform, including its sequencing and error-correction standards, was used to profile TCRalpha and TCRbeta chains. The study's own analysis went as follows. Clonal copy numbers were corrected for sequencing and PCR errors, and CDR3s were defined per IMGT conventions. Only productive rearrangements were analyzed, using immunoSEQ Analyzer versions 2.0 and 3.0, with gene-pairing frequencies processed further in Microsoft Excel. V-J pairings were visualized as Circos plots, and CDR3 motifs were found with MEME plus a custom motifSearch program. The OLGA algorithm was used to calculate the probability of generation of TCR sequences. A clonotype seen at both visits was called persistent, a clonotype seen only at the acute visit was called nonpersistent, and a clonotype seen only at convalescence was called de novo. A public TCR was defined as an amino acid clonotype used by more than one donor. The table was pulled from immuneACCESS by TCRdb, which kept in-frame rearrangements only. Such tables lose some clones; where checked, under half of the loss comes from unresolved V genes, and the rest has no known cause. From that table come the V and J calls and clone size; the DNA was used to work out D and trimming. The sample profile shows 2,000 to 2,500 clones; approximately 67% of them were found once. In total, the top ten clones hold 51% of the sample.

This TCR derives from a woman younger than 30 with infectious mononucleosis caused by EBV. Here the sequenced sample was EBV GLC epitope tetramer+ CD8+ T cells sorted from PBMCs, taken during acute infectious mononucleosis. The intended sense of this specimen's cell subset or site label: CD8 T cells binding tetramer with EBV BMLF1 280-288 peptide (GLC-BM).

This receptor carries the CDR3 CASSVTGGDEQFF. The DNA sequence is given as TGTGCCAGCAGCGTAACCGGAGGGGATGAGCAGTTCTTC. The V and J genes are TRBV14 and TRBJ2-1; perhaps TRBD2 is the D gene, with 6 bases matching. The germline V gene yields SGHDN for CDR1 and FVKESK for CDR2. The CDR3 numbers 13 residues from cysteine through phenylalanine. The CDR3 DNA has 39 bases and is translated from base 1. V was cut back by 5 bases and J by 8 bases, leaving a gap of 13 bases between them.